This TCR beta chain originates from a study of PD-1 blockade in classical Hodgkin lymphoma. Whole-study context: Patients were given intravenous nivolumab, 3 mg/kg, every 2 weeks.

Comments on this clone: The antigen is not known.

Only in-frame clones appear in the TCRdb table, and some are missing; sequencing was by immunoSEQ multiplex PCR. This sample yields 32,000 or so clones, of which 85% to 90% are seen a single time; 0.4% to 0.45% belongs to the top ten. Time point given: cycle 4 day 1 (C4D1), after six to seven weeks of nivolumab. Every patient experienced relapse after autologous stem cell transplantation, and brentuximab vedotin exposure varied. Purification of CD4+ T cells from thawed PBMCs was performed via magnetic negative selection. Study observations and caveats: Compared with baseline, CD4+ but not CD8+ TCR diversity had risen significantly by C4D1.

The origin of this receptor is a human donor with classical Hodgkin lymphoma. The input for sequencing was CD4+ T cells from blood, taken before the fourth cycle of nivolumab.

The CDR3 reads CASSGGTGSILANEKLFF. The CDR3 nucleotides read TGTGCCAGCAGTGGGGGGACCGGGTCCATTCTGGCTAATGAAAAACTGTTTTTT. The chain employs TRBV27 and TRBJ1-4, with D possibly TRBD1 on 5 matching bases. Deletions cut 5 bases from V and 3 bases from J, with 22 bases between. Looked up from germline, CDR1 is MNHEY and CDR2 is SMNVEV (reference sequence). The CDR3 sequence is 18 residues long. Together with reference TRBV27 and TRBJ1-4, the CDR3 gives the full variable domain: EAQVTQNPRYLITVTGKKLTVTCSQNMNHEYMSWYRQDPGLGLRQIYYSMNVEVTDKGDVPEGYKVSRKEKRNFPLILESPSPNQTSLYFCASSGGTGSILANEKLFFGSGTQLSVL.